The clone carrying this TCR beta chain showed up just a few times. No antigen is known for it. With 60 Vbeta and 13 Jbeta primers, the PCR was carried out. Profiled with immunoSEQ multiplex PCR; TCRdb holds only in-frame clones, not every one. This sample has 150,000 to 200,000 clones, with 62% found just once. The data stem from a study of cytomegalovirus exposure and HLA in healthy donors. The study, taken as a whole, reports: Presence/absence results assume similar sequencing depth per donor, which may not hold. Reportedly, HLA-A and HLA-B alleles of most subjects were accurately predicted from TCR beta.

Input material: PBMCs. This clonotype was obtained from a man aged 35 to 55 in good health and CMV-seronegative.

The CDR3: CASSERGGQNTGELFF. The CDR3 DNA reads as TGTGCCAGCAGTGAAAGGGGGGGACAGAACACCGGGGAGCTGTTTTTT. The chain recombines TRBV6-1 with TRBJ2-2; tentatively, D is TRBD2 (7 bases). The CDR3 totals 16 residues. V lost 2 bases, J lost 1 base, and 11 bases lay in between. Germline CDR1 is MNHNS and CDR2 is SASEGT.